The TCR beta chain under discussion was sequenced for a study of early T cells in non-severe SARS-CoV-2 infection. Looking at the study overall: Bulk RNA from unsorted whole blood was sequenced; chains were unpaired. Broader study findings: Lookups in VDJdb leaned toward anti-spike CD8 responses and missed private and CD4 specificities.

The TCR library protocol attached unique molecular identifiers to the individual cDNA molecules. TCRdb redid the calling of the 5' RACE reads with MiXCR, one entry per CDR3 protein. The table includes 100,000 to 150,000 distinct CDR3 sequences, 15% detected once. Germline CDR1 is SGHTA and CDR2 is FQGNSA. This CDR3 has 11 amino acids. Trimming left V 3 bases short and J 5 bases short, with 2 bases between. This clonotype was counted between two and nine times. Its cognate antigen is unknown. The source material was whole blood. This chain joins TRBV7-2 and TRBJ2-4; D remains ambiguous. This receptor was taken from an adult who was a healthcare worker with PCR-confirmed SARS-CoV-2 infection or an uninfected control (not recorded which). CDR3 nucleotides: TGTGCCAGCAGCTTCCAAAACATTCAGTACTTC. As protein: CASSFQNIQYF.